This T cell receptor beta chain was found in a study of T cells in Graves' hyperthyroidism and ophthalmopathy. About the research overall: Peripheral blood was drawn at first diagnosis, prior to all treatment. Study-wide findings and caveats: From stable hyperthyroidism, ophthalmopathy was separated by a 13 V-J model. Most thyroid clonotypes expanded above 0.001 appeared in blood too.

The CDR3 has 14 amino acids. Trimming cost V 3 bases and J 3 bases; bases outside gene matches: 5. The germline V gene has CDR1 GTSNPN and CDR2 SVGIG (reference sequence). This clonotype was seen repeatedly, ten times or more. No antigen is known for it. The TCR beta CDR3 regions underwent amplification using RNA transcripts as the source. The study used the HTBI primer set for a first-round RT-PCR of the TCR CDR3. One entry per CDR3 protein, called by TCRdb with MiXCR from the multiplex PCR reads. The table has 330,000 or so distinct CDR3 sequences, less than 20% seen once. Ophthalmopathy cases met thresholds of Clinical Activity Score at least 3, NOSPECS grade at least 4 and duration under 3 months.

Sequenced material: blood. The TCR originated in a man aged 50 to 60 with Graves' ophthalmopathy. V is TRBV30 and J is TRBJ1-5; TRBD1 matches at 7 bases. Here the CDR3 DNA reads TGTGCCTGGAGCCCAGGGACAGTCAATCAGCCCCAGCATTTT. It yields the protein CAWSPGTVNQPQHF. The variable domain in full, completed from reference TRBV30 and TRBJ1-5, reads SQTIHQWPATLVQPVGSPLSLECTVEGTSNPNLYWYRQAAGRGLQLLFYSVGIGQISSEVPQNLSASRPQDRQFILSSKKLLLSDSGFYLCAWSPGTVNQPQHFGDGTRLSIL.